Listed below are T cell receptor beta chains from one sample, sequenced in a study of T-cell memory formation after mild COVID-19. Using its own MiXCR run on the 5' RACE reads, TCRdb lists one record per CDR3 protein. The sample records 250,000 to 400,000 distinct CDR3 sequences, roughly 13% being singletons. The sequencing sample was made of PBMCs or a T cell subset sorted from them (not recorded which). The receptors derive from a man between 18 and 29 years old who had mild COVID-19 (a few samples of this study predate the infection). Cell type and time point are not known. Both conserved end residues are part of each CDR3. The D gene is left open where the match is weak. Rows give clone size only sometimes, using once, few, many, or a class for an expanded clone.

cdr3_aa cdr3_nt clone_size d_call j_call v_call
CASSYSTQINYGYTF TGTGCCAGCAGTTACTCGACCCAGATTAACTATGGCTACACCTTC . . TRBJ1-2 TRBV6-5
CSARVGGDTQYF TGCAGTGCTAGAGTGGGGGGAGATACGCAGTATTTT many . TRBJ2-3 TRBV20-1
CASSLEGRRANSPLHF TGCGCCAGCAGCTTGGAGGGCAGGAGGGCCAATTCACCCCTCCACTTT few . TRBJ1-6 TRBV5-1
CASSPAGYDSPLHF TGTGCCAGCTCACCAGCAGGGTACGATTCACCCCTCCACTTT . . TRBJ1-6 TRBV18
CASSVAAESWGNEQFF TGCGCCAGCAGCGTGGCAGCGGAGAGTTGGGGGAATGAGCAGTTCTTC . . TRBJ2-1 TRBV4-3
CASSQDVAGGQDTQYF TGTGCCAGCAGCCAAGATGTGGCGGGGGGTCAAGATACGCAGTATTTT . TRBD2 TRBJ2-3 TRBV4-2
CASSPSGEGSPLHF TGTGCCAGCTCACCTTCAGGGGAGGGATCACCCCTCCACTTT . . TRBJ1-6 TRBV18
CASSFPGSTDTQYF TGCGCCAGCAGCTTTCCAGGCTCCACAGATACGCAGTATTTT . . TRBJ2-3 TRBV5-1
CASSFGTGTSYEQYF TGTGCCAGCAGCTTCGGGACAGGTACTTCCTACGAGCAGTACTTC . TRBD1 TRBJ2-7 TRBV7-3
CASRSQRGLGYEQYF TGTGCCAGCAGAAGTCAAAGGGGGCTGGGGTACGAGCAGTACTTC few TRBD1 TRBJ2-7 TRBV6-5
CASSQLGGQSSYEQYF TGTGCCAGCAGCCAGTTGGGGGGACAGAGCTCCTACGAGCAGTACTTC . . TRBJ2-7 TRBV4-2
CASSQMRGPNNEQFF TGCGCCAGCAGCCAGATGAGGGGCCCTAACAATGAGCAGTTCTTC few . TRBJ2-1 TRBV5-1
CASSQGTGGGGANVLTF TGCGCCAGCAGCCAGGGGACGGGTGGAGGCGGGGCCAACGTCCTGACTTTC few . TRBJ2-6 TRBV4-3
CSVSQPGQGVEKLFF TGCAGCGTCTCTCAACCGGGACAGGGGGTGGAAAAACTGTTTTTT . TRBD1 TRBJ1-4 TRBV29-1
CASFAGNLQETQYF TGTGCCAGCTTTGCGGGAAACCTCCAAGAGACCCAGTACTTC many . TRBJ2-5 TRBV7-8
CASSVGTTNTGELFF TGTGCCAGCAGCGTAGGGACTACGAACACCGGGGAGCTGTTTTTT few . TRBJ2-2 TRBV9
CASSKGALTEAFF TGTGCCAGCAGTAAGGGGGCTCTCACTGAAGCTTTCTTT . TRBD1 TRBJ1-1 TRBV7-3
CASSTTGSDTEAFF TGTGCCAGCAGTACGACAGGGTCTGACACTGAAGCTTTCTTT . TRBD1 TRBJ1-1 TRBV12-3/TRBV12-4
CASSYSGGQVYGYTF TGTGCCAGCAGTTACTCTGGGGGGCAGGTCTATGGCTACACCTTC . . TRBJ1-2 TRBV6-5
CASILGGSDTQYF TGTGCCAGCATCTTAGGGGGATCAGATACGCAGTATTTT . . TRBJ2-3 TRBV28
CASSLRTDLVEQFF TGTGCCAGCAGCCTCAGAACCGACTTGGTCGAGCAGTTCTTC few . TRBJ2-1 TRBV14
CASSVVGGLTDTQYF TGTGCCAGCAGCGTAGTCGGGGGCCTCACAGATACGCAGTATTTT . . TRBJ2-3 TRBV9
CASSPGPQPPTDTQYF TGCGCCAGCAGCCCAGGACCCCAACCCCCCACAGATACGCAGTATTTT . . TRBJ2-3 TRBV4-1
CASSFGAGSYGYTF TGTGCCAGCAGTTTCGGGGCAGGGTCCTATGGCTACACCTTC . . TRBJ1-2 TRBV6-5
CSADGTTGDTGELFF TGCAGCGCCGATGGTACGACAGGGGACACCGGGGAGCTGTTTTTT few TRBD1 TRBJ2-2 TRBV29-1
CASSLQGVGDTEAFF TGCGCCAGCAGCTTGCAGGGCGTCGGGGATACTGAAGCTTTCTTT few . TRBJ1-1 TRBV5-1
CASSRLRGRPGIFSTDTQYF TGTGCCAGCAGTCGCCTCAGGGGGCGCCCCGGGATATTTAGCACAGATACGCAGTATTTT . TRBD1 TRBJ2-3 TRBV6-6
CASRFRGGHLSNQPQHF TGCGCCAGCAGATTCCGGGGAGGGCACCTTAGCAATCAGCCCCAGCATTTT few . TRBJ1-5 TRBV5-1
CSVLIGGLAGGFQETQYF TGCAGCGTGTTGATCGGTGGACTAGCGGGGGGGTTCCAAGAGACCCAGTACTTC few TRBD2 TRBJ2-5 TRBV29-1
CASSQEILAAENQPQHF TGCGCCAGCAGCCAAGAGATTCTGGCAGCGGAGAATCAGCCCCAGCATTTT few . TRBJ1-5 TRBV4-3
CASSLATWPGRQMFF TGTGCCAGCAGTTTAGCCACTTGGCCCGGAAGACAAATGTTTTTT . . TRBJ1-4 TRBV28
CASSLQGVLYTEAFF TGTGCCAGCAGTTTACAGGGTGTTCTTTACACTGAAGCTTTCTTT . . TRBJ1-1 TRBV6-2/TRBV6-3
CASSQVVQISTDTQYF TGTGCCAGCAGCCAAGTTGTACAGATTAGCACAGATACGCAGTATTTT . . TRBJ2-3 TRBV3-1
CASSLQSGTDTQYF TGTGCCAGCAGTCTGCAGTCCGGCACAGATACGCAGTATTTT many . TRBJ2-3 TRBV6-5
CASSEGHYNEQFF TGTGCCAGCAGTGAGGGGCATTACAATGAGCAGTTCTTC few . TRBJ2-1 TRBV6-1
CASSFRLTATGKETQYF TGTGCCAGCAGTTTCCGCCTTACGGCGACAGGGAAAGAGACCCAGTACTTC few TRBD1 TRBJ2-5 TRBV27
CSASPGTGGHQPQHF TGCAGTGCTTCCCCCGGGACAGGGGGACATCAGCCCCAGCATTTT many TRBD1 TRBJ1-5 TRBV20-1
CAISGSSGGYTDTQYF TGTGCCATCAGTGGCTCTAGCGGGGGTTACACAGATACGCAGTATTTT many TRBD2 TRBJ2-3 TRBV10-3
CASSLQGVSAQYF TGTGCCAGCAGCTTACAGGGGGTCTCGGCGCAGTATTTT . TRBD1 TRBJ2-3 TRBV13
CSRDGQETQYF TGTTCCCGGGACGGACAAGAGACCCAGTACTTC few . TRBJ2-5 TRBV24-1
CASRGQEYNEQFF TGTGCCAGCAGGGGACAGGAGTACAATGAGCAGTTCTTC . TRBD1 TRBJ2-1 TRBV12-3/TRBV12-4
CASTWTGSTDTQYF TGTGCCAGTACCTGGACAGGAAGCACAGATACGCAGTATTTT few TRBD1 TRBJ2-3 TRBV19
CASSTTSGGLNEQFF TGTGCCAGCAGCACGACTAGCGGGGGGTTGAATGAGCAGTTCTTC . TRBD2 TRBJ2-1 TRBV3-1
CSVVLMRRDTEAFF TGCAGCGTTGTTCTTATGAGGAGGGACACTGAAGCTTTCTTT few . TRBJ1-1 TRBV29-1
CASSLVSGGAMNTQYF TGTGCCAGCAGTTTGGTTTCCGGGGGAGCGATGAATACGCAGTATTTT few . TRBJ2-3 TRBV12-3/TRBV12-4
CASKDPGQEAFF TGCGCCAGCAAGGATCCGGGACAGGAAGCTTTCTTT few TRBD1 TRBJ1-1 TRBV5-1
CASSQEDRRESDTQYF TGCGCCAGCAGCCAAGAGGATCGAAGGGAATCAGATACGCAGTATTTT . . TRBJ2-3 TRBV4-3
CASSTARDQFF TGTGCCAGCAGCACTGCTAGGGACCAGTTCTTC . . TRBJ2-1 TRBV7-2
CASSPGGGGYTF TGTGCCAGCAGCCCCGGAGGTGGTGGCTACACCTTC . . TRBJ1-2 TRBV3-1
CASSYSPAQGGEKLFF TGTGCCAGCAGTTACTCACCCGCGCAGGGGGGGGAAAAACTGTTTTTT few TRBD1 TRBJ1-4 TRBV6-5
CAWSVPGARNIQYF TGTGCCTGGAGTGTACCGGGGGCTAGGAACATTCAGTACTTC . . TRBJ2-4 TRBV30
CASRPGTGPNIQYF TGTGCCAGCCGCCCCGGGACAGGACCAAACATTCAGTACTTC . . TRBJ2-4 TRBV21-1
CASRAGLPEETQYF TGTGCCAGCAGGGCGGGACTCCCTGAAGAGACCCAGTACTTC . . TRBJ2-5 TRBV2